The 9 T cell receptor beta chains below were found in one sample sequenced in a study of blood T cell repertoires in COVID-19. Sequencing used immunoSEQ multiplex PCR; TCRdb keeps in-frame clones, though not all of them. The table records 45,000 to 65,000 clones, about 85% of them present only once. Sequencing used peripheral blood. These receptor sequences come from a human donor with acute or convalescent COVID-19. The donor label of this sample is uncertain.

The chain carries TRBV24-1 and TRBJ1-2; D is unresolved. The CDR3 spans 13 residues. V lost 0 bases to trimming and J lost 8 bases, with 9 bases between them. Germline lookup yields CDR1 KGHDR and CDR2 SFDVKD. Written as DNA, the CDR3 is TGTGCCACCAGTGATTTGCTTTCAGAAGGCTACACCTTC. Residues: CATSDLLSEGYTF.

Only a few counts were recorded for this clone. The rearrangement links TRBV12-3 or TRBV12-4 to TRBJ1-4; tentative D call: TRBD1 (6 bases). This CDR3 has 12 residues. With 5 bases removed from V and 7 bases from J, the gap between germline ends came to 8 bases. The chain's CDR3 is CASSQDSEKLFF. The CDR3 nucleotides are TGTGCCAGCAGTCAGGACAGTGAAAAACTGTTTTTT.

The chain has TRBV6-1 and TRBJ2-1; D might be TRBD2 (6 bases). V lost 0 bases to trimming and J lost 5 bases, with 23 bases between them. This CDR3 comprises 19 residues. Germline CDR1 reads MNHNS; CDR2 reads SASEGT. The DNA of the CDR3 is TGTGCCAGCAGTGAAGCGCCAAGGAGGGCGGGACGGTCTAACAATGAGCAGTTCTTC. The encoded protein is CASSEAPRRAGRSNNEQFF.

This chain uses TRBV28 with TRBJ1-2; D may be TRBD1 (6 bases). Trimming cost V 2 bases and J 6 bases, with 10 bases left between them. This CDR3 is 13 amino acids long. The germline V gene has CDR1 MDHEN and CDR2 SYDVKM. The CDR3 DNA sequence: TGTGCCAGCAGTTTAGGGGCAGGGGATGGCTACACCTTC. Its protein product is CASSLGAGDGYTF.

A single count supports this clone. CDR3 nucleotides: TGTGCCAGCAGCTTAGGTTTTTCGTCAGGAGGGATGGTGGACGAGCAGTACTTC. Its translation: CASSLGFSSGGMVDEQYF. The chain joins TRBV7-8 to TRBJ2-7; possibly TRBD2 for D (6 bases). Germline assignment: CDR1 SGHVS and CDR2 FQNEAQ. With 1 base removed from V and 5 bases from J, the gap between germline ends came to 24 bases. CDR3 length: 18 residues.

The gene calls are TRBV4-2 and TRBJ2-7, with 10 bases fitting TRBD2. In germline, CDR1 is LGHNA, CDR2 YNFKEQ. J gave up 3 bases and V 0 bases, and 2 bases lay outside the gene matches. CDR3 length: 15 amino acids. The CDR3 loop reads CASSQEASGSYEQYF. CDR3 DNA: TGTGCCAGCAGCCAAGAGGCTAGCGGGAGCTACGAGCAGTACTTC.

The V gene is TRBV7-9, the J gene TRBJ2-2; 12 bases line up with TRBD2. This CDR3 region has 16 residues. V was clipped by 3 bases and J by 7 bases; unmatched bases: 6. Germline V CDR1 and CDR2: SEHNR, FQNEAQ (reference sequence). The CDR3 bases are TGTGCCAGCAGCTTCCTAGCGGGAGGGCCCGGCGGGGAGCTGTTTTTT. It yields the protein CASSFLAGGPGGELFF.

The genes are TRBV10-2 and TRBJ1-2; 7 bases are shared with TRBD1. V lost 2 bases and J lost 4; bases outside the gene matches: 7. The germline gives CDR1 WSHSY, CDR2 SAAADI. This CDR3 is 15 amino acids long. Here the CDR3 reads CASSERGQVTYGYTF. The CDR3 DNA reads as TGCGCCAGCAGTGAGAGAGGACAGGTGACCTATGGCTACACCTTC.

Only one count was recorded for this clone. The chain couples TRBV19 to TRBJ2-3; TRBD2 matches at 12 bases. The CDR3 covers 19 residues. J gave up 2 bases and V 6 bases, and 15 bases lay outside the gene matches. CDR1 and CDR2 (germline): LNHDA, SQIVND (reference sequence). As DNA, the CDR3 is TGTGCCAGTAGCGCCCAACTAGCGGGGGGTTCTCCCTTCACAGATACGCAGTATTTT. Translation gives CASSAQLAGGSPFTDTQYF.